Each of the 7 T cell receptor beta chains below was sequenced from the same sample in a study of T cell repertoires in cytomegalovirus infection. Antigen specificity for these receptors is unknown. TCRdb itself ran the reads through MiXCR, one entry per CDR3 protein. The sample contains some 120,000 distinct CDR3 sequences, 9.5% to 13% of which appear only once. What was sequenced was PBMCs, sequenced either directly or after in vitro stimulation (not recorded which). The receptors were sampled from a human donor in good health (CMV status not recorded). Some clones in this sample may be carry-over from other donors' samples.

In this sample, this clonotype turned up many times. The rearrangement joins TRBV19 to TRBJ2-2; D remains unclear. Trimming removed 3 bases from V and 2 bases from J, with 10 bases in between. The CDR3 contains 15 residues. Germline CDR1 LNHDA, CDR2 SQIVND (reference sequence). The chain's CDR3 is CASSIRSFNTGELFF. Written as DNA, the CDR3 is TGTGCCAGTAGTATTCGTTCATTTAACACCGGGGAGCTGTTTTTT.

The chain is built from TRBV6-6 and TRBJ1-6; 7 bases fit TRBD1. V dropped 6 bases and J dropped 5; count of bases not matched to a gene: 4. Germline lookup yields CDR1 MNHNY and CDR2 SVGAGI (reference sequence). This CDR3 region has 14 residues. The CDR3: CASRPGTDNSPLHF. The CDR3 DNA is TGTGCCAGCAGACCCGGGACAGATAATTCACCCCTCCACTTT.

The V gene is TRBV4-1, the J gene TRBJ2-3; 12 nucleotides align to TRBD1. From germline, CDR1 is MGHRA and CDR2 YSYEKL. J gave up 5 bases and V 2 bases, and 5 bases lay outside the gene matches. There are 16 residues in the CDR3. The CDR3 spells CASSQRGTGGRDTQYF. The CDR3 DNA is TGCGCCAGCAGCCAAAGAGGGACAGGGGGCAGAGATACGCAGTATTTT.

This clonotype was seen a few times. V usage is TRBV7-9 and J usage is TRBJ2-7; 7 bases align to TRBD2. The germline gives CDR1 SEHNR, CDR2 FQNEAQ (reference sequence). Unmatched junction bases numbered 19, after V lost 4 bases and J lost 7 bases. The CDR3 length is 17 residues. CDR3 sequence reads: CASSSPRGREVLSEQYF. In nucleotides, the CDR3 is TGTGCCAGCAGCTCCCCCCGCGGCCGGGAGGTCCTTTCGGAGCAGTACTTC.

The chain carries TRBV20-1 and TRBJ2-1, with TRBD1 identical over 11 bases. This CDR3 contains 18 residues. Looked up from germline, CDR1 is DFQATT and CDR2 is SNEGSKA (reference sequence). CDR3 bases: TGCACCGGCTTGGGGACAGGGGGTTCTGATAGCTCCTACAATGAGCAGTTCTTC. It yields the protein CTGLGTGGSDSSYNEQFF.

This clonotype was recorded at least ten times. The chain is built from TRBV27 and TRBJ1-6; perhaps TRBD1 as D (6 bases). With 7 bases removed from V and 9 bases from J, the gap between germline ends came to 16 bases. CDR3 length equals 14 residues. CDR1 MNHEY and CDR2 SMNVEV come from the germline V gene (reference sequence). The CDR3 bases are TGTGCCAGCACTAAAGGGGGGGGCGTTTCACCCCTCCACTTT. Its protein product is CASTKGGGVSPLHF.

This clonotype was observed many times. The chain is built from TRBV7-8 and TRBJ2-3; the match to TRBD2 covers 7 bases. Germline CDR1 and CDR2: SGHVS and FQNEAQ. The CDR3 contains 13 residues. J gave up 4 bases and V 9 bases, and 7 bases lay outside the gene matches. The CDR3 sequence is CASCRGVADTQYF. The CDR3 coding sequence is TGTGCCAGTTGTCGGGGGGTCGCAGATACGCAGTATTTT.